This TCR beta chain was retrieved from a study of cytomegalovirus exposure and HLA in healthy donors. Study results and limitations: For cytomegalovirus status, the classifier reportedly gave diagnoses with high specificity and sensitivity. Many donors carried some public TCRs, although rarity characterized most TCR sequences.

Only in-frame clones appear in the TCRdb table, and some are missing; sequencing was by immunoSEQ multiplex PCR. Here the sample spans roughly 200,000 clones, about 89% being singletons. The V gene lost 0 bases and the J gene lost 5 bases, with 11 bases spanning the gap. The CDR3 loop spans 14 amino acids. The germline gives CDR1 SGDLS, CDR2 YYNGEE. Donors were drawn from the roughly 110-subject validation cohort, separate from the approximately 680-subject first cohort. As regards this clone: Its antigen is currently unknown.

The chain is built from TRBV9 and TRBJ1-1; D possibly corresponds to TRBD1 (5 bases). Material for sequencing was PBMCs. This TCR was recovered from a man under 40 in good health and CMV-seropositive. The CDR3 sequence: CASSVGRGGTEAFF. In nucleotides, the CDR3 is TGTGCCAGCAGCGTAGGAAGGGGAGGAACTGAAGCTTTCTTT.